This T cell receptor beta chain was captured by sequencing in a study of cytomegalovirus exposure and HLA in healthy donors. Use of 60 Vbeta and 13 Jbeta primers characterized the PCR. The assay was immunoSEQ multiplex PCR, and TCRdb's table has in-frame clones only and misses some. The table has about 190,000 clones, approximately 82% seen once. This CDR3 comprises 13 residues. V gave up 6 bases and J gave up 7 bases, with 12 bases separating them. Looked up from germline, CDR1 is MNHNY and CDR2 is SVGAGI (reference sequence). Study results and limitations: The productive fraction for most TCR beta V segments was about 90% or about 30% in an earlier analysis. With later analysis, a missense DCLRE1C variant became linked to TCR beta V- and J-gene trimming.

Worth noting for this clone: Its antigen remains unknown.

Sequenced: PBMCs. This chain uses TRBV6-6 with TRBJ1-4, with D perhaps matching TRBD1 (6 bases). This sequence originates from a woman between 18 and 29 years old in good health and CMV-seropositive. CDR3 nucleotides: TGTGCCAGCAGGAAAAACAGGGTTGAAAAACTGTTTTTT. Translated, it gives CASRKNRVEKLFF.